This T cell receptor (beta chain) is from a study of CD8 T cells in Susac syndrome. Random hexamers were used to reverse transcribe the RNA input (about 0.45 to 1 ug). TCRdb re-analysed the immunoSEQ multiplex PCR reads in MiXCR, keeping a single row per CDR3 protein. The repertoire holds 250,000 to 350,000 distinct CDR3 sequences, with roughly 94% as singletons. FACS enriched CD8+ TEMRA cells, while bulk CD8+ and CD4+ were negatively isolated. After removal of 5 bases from V and 7 bases from J, the junction contained 3 bases not matched to a gene. Germline CDR1 reads SGHTA; CDR2 reads FQGTGA. This CDR3 is 15 amino acids long.

The clonotype originates from a human donor with multiple sclerosis. The chain recombines TRBV7-3 with TRBJ2-1; TRBD2 matches 15 bases. The sample comprised CD4+ T cells from PBMCs. CDR3 DNA: TGTGCCAGCAGCCGCGGACTAGCGGGGGGGAATGAGCAGTTCTTC. Its protein product is CASSRGLAGGNEQFF.